These T cell receptor beta chains were read from a single sample in a study of T cells in Graves' hyperthyroidism and ophthalmopathy. From the multiplex PCR reads, TCRdb called clonotypes with MiXCR, one entry per CDR3 protein. The table lists about 520,000 distinct CDR3 sequences, around 21% of them singletons. Material for sequencing was blood. The origin of the receptors is a young man with Graves' hyperthyroidism. CDR3s include the opening cysteine and the closing phenylalanine or tryptophan. D genes are given only for firm matches. Expanded clones are given a class, and other clones once, few, many or no size at all.

V gene: TRBV7-8; clone size: -; D gene: -; J gene: TRBJ2-7; CDR3 DNA: TGTGCCAGCAGCGCTACGTCCAGGGTCGACGAGCAGTACTTC; CDR3 protein: CASSATSRVDEQYF
V gene: TRBV6-1; clone size: many; D gene: TRBD1; J gene: TRBJ1-5; CDR3 DNA: TGTGCCAGCAGTGTTCAGGGGGCTGGTCAGCCCCAGCATTTT; CDR3 protein: CASSVQGAGQPQHF
V gene: TRBV12-3/TRBV12-4; clone size: many; D gene: TRBD1; J gene: TRBJ1-2; CDR3 DNA: TGTGCCAGCAGTTCCCCCAAACAGGGGAGCTATGGCTACACCTTC; CDR3 protein: CASSSPKQGSYGYTF
V gene: TRBV4-1; clone size: -; D gene: -; J gene: TRBJ2-2; CDR3 DNA: TGCGCCAGCAGACCAACCTTGAACACCGGGGAGCTGTCTTTT; CDR3 protein: CASRPTLNTGELSF
V gene: TRBV20-1; clone size: -; D gene: TRBD2; J gene: TRBJ2-7; CDR3 DNA: TGCAGTGCTAGAGATCTTTTTCGGGAGGGCCTCAACGAGCAGTACTTC; CDR3 protein: CSARDLFREGLNEQYF
V gene: TRBV2; clone size: few; D gene: -; J gene: TRBJ1-6; CDR3 DNA: TGTGCCAGCAGTGAATCGGCGGGACTAAATTCACCCCTCCACTTT; CDR3 protein: CASSESAGLNSPLHF
V gene: TRBV12-3/TRBV12-4; clone size: many; D gene: -; J gene: TRBJ1-1; CDR3 DNA: TGTGCCAGCAGTGCTAAACGGGTCCCCCTGGAAGCTTTCTTT; CDR3 protein: CASSAKRVPLEAFF
V gene: TRBV3-1; clone size: -; D gene: TRBD1; J gene: TRBJ1-2; CDR3 DNA: TGTGCCAGCAGCGGCCCGGGACAGGGTAGGGGCTACACCTTC; CDR3 protein: CASSGPGQGRGYTF
V gene: TRBV27; clone size: few; D gene: TRBD1; J gene: TRBJ1-2; CDR3 DNA: TGTGCCAGCAGTTTACTGGGGAGGGGGCCATCCTTCTATGGCTACACCTTC; CDR3 protein: CASSLLGRGPSFYGYTF
V gene: TRBV28; clone size: -; D gene: TRBD1; J gene: TRBJ2-7; CDR3 DNA: TGTGCCAGCAGGACAGGGGGCGGTTGGACAACCCCAATCTACGAGCAGTACTTC; CDR3 protein: CASRTGGGWTTPIYEQYF
V gene: TRBV6-1; clone size: many; D gene: TRBD1; J gene: TRBJ2-7; CDR3 DNA: TGTGCCAGCAGTATCACTGCAGGGGGCGCGAGCTACGAGCAGTACTTC; CDR3 protein: CASSITAGGASYEQYF